The 18 T cell receptor beta chains in this list originate from one sample, sequenced in a study of sequential checkpoint blockade in melanoma. As to treatment: randomized to nivolumab then ipilimumab (arm A) or the reverse (arm B). Produced via immunoSEQ multiplex PCR; TCRdb's table is partial and in-frame only. The data show 17,000 or so clones, 80% seen once. The sample here was CD8+ T cells sorted from blood (inferred from file names), taken from a patient given nivolumab and ipilimumab in sequence. The source of these receptors is a human donor with melanoma.

J is TRBJ1-2 and V is TRBV27, with TRBD1 identical over 8 bases. There are 15 residues in the CDR3. The germline CDR1 and CDR2 sequences are MNHEY and SMNVEV (reference sequence). The ends lost 2 bases at V and 4 bases at J; junction bases unmatched: 6. The CDR3 here is CASSLGQGTPYGYTF. DNA for the CDR3: TGTGCCAGCAGTTTAGGACAGGGAACCCCCTATGGCTACACCTTC.

V gene TRBV9 combines with J gene TRBJ1-2, with 11 bases identical to TRBD1. There are 19 residues in the CDR3. CDR1 and CDR2 from the germline V gene are SGDLS and YYNGEE. Trimming cost V 3 bases and J 3 bases; bases outside gene matches: 16. The CDR3 region has the DNA TGTGCCAGCAGCGGCCGGCTACGGGGACAGGGGGTTTACTACTATGGCTACACCTTC. The encoded protein is CASSGRLRGQGVYYYGYTF.

The chain combines TRBV4-3 with TRBJ1-1; TRBD1 agrees at 7 bases. With 4 bases clipped from V and 8 bases from J, the junction kept 19 bases outside the gene matches. This CDR3 is 17 amino acids long. CDR1 and CDR2 from the germline V gene are LGHNA and YSLEER. CDR3 nucleotides: TGCGCCAGCAGCCCCGACTCCCAGACAGGGACTTTTAAGGAAGCTTTCTTT. This encodes CASSPDSQTGTFKEAFF.

The chain employs TRBV6-6 and TRBJ1-5, with D possibly TRBD1 on 5 matching bases. Germline-derived CDR1 and CDR2 are MNHNY and SVGAGI (reference sequence). The CDR3 spans 12 residues. V dropped 6 bases and J dropped 8 bases, with 11 bases sitting between them. CDR3 sequence (DNA): TGTGCCAGCAGACCCGGGGGTGAGCCCCAGCATTTT. Protein sequence: CASRPGGEPQHF.

The V call is TRBV19, the J call TRBJ1-5; 10 positions match TRBD1. The germline CDR1 and CDR2 sequences are LNHDA and SQIVND (reference sequence). V was pared by 3 bases and J by 4 bases, with 12 bases of the junction left unmatched. The CDR3 contains 18 residues. DNA for the CDR3: TGTGCCAGTAGTATCGACCCCGGGACAGGGGTCCGGAATCAGCCCCAGCATTTT. Protein: CASSIDPGTGVRNQPQHF.

The chain joins TRBV7-9 to TRBJ2-7; 12 bases line up with TRBD1. The CDR3 consists of 15 residues. V lost 1 base, J lost 4 bases, and 2 bases stayed unmatched. The germline CDR1 and CDR2 sequences are SEHNR and FQNEAQ (reference sequence). CDR3 amino acids: CASSLGDRGLYEQYF. DNA for the CDR3: TGTGCCAGCAGCTTAGGGGACAGGGGGCTATACGAGCAGTACTTC.

About this clone itself: Other DNA sequences in this sample translate to the same CDR3. The chain employs TRBV19 and TRBJ1-5; weak D call: TRBD1 (5 bases). The germline V gene has CDR1 LNHDA and CDR2 SQIVND (reference sequence). This CDR3 is built from 13 residues. V was pared by 6 bases and J by 6 bases, with 12 bases between. The CDR3 DNA sequence: TGTGCCAGTAGCGGGCAGGGCAGTCAGCCCCAGCATTTT. Residues: CASSGQGSQPQHF.

The chain combines TRBV23-1 with TRBJ1-6, with D perhaps TRBD1 (5 bases). TRBV23-1 is given ORF status, its function remaining uncertain. This CDR3 is built from 17 residues. V dropped 0 bases and J dropped 4 bases, with 13 bases sitting between them. The CDR3 region has the DNA TGCGCCAGCAGTCAATCGTGGGGGGGTTTGTATAATTCACCCCTCCACTTT. Translating gives CASSQSWGGLYNSPLHF.

CDR3 sequence (DNA): TGTGCCAGCAAGAGGGTACGAGGCAATCAGCCCCAGCATTTT. The encoded protein is CASKRVRGNQPQHF. The chain employs TRBV28 and TRBJ1-5; no clear D. With 7 bases removed from V and 2 bases from J, the gap between germline ends came to 12 bases. CDR3 length: 14 residues. Germline V CDR1 and CDR2: MDHEN, SYDVKM.

The J gene is TRBJ1-2, the V gene TRBV6-5; D is uncertain. V was trimmed by 1 base and J by 7 bases, leaving 10 bases between them. The CDR3 consists of 13 residues. CDR1 MNHEY and CDR2 SVGAGI come from the germline V gene. The CDR3 DNA is TGTGCCAGCAGTTACTTACCAGAGGCTGGCTACACCTTC. This sequence encodes CASSYLPEAGYTF.

V is TRBV7-2 and J is TRBJ2-7; 8 positions agree with TRBD2. Per the germline V gene, CDR1 is SGHTA and CDR2 is FQGNSA. This CDR3 region has 15 residues. J was trimmed by 3 bases and V by 2 bases; bases with no gene match: 6. This chain's CDR3 is CASSLSAGGHYEQYF. In nucleotides, the CDR3 is TGTGCCAGCAGCTTATCTGCGGGGGGCCACTACGAGCAGTACTTC. The full variable domain, rest sourced from reference TRBV7-2 and TRBJ2-7, is GAGVSQSPSNKVTEKGKDVELRCDPISGHTALYWYRQSLGQGLEFLIYFQGNSAPDKSGLPSDRFSAERTGGSVSTLTIQRTQQEDSAVYLCASSLSAGGHYEQYFGPGTRLTVT.

The V call is TRBV27, the J call TRBJ2-7; 8 nucleotides agree with TRBD2. Per the germline V gene, CDR1 is MNHEY and CDR2 is SMNVEV (reference sequence). This CDR3 is 14 amino acids long. Trimming removed 6 bases from V and 4 bases from J; junction bases left unmatched: 8. This chain's CDR3 is CASSLLAEHYEQYF. CDR3 in DNA: TGTGCCAGCAGCCTACTAGCGGAGCATTACGAGCAGTACTTC.

This rearrangement joins TRBV4-1 to TRBJ1-1; D possibly corresponds to TRBD1 (5 bases). This CDR3 spans 15 amino acids. V was trimmed by 3 bases and J by 4 bases, leaving 15 bases between them. CDR1 is MGHRA, CDR2 YSYEKL, per germline. The CDR3 loop is CASSQAGGYITEAFF. The CDR3 DNA reads as TGCGCCAGCAGCCAGGCCGGGGGTTACATCACTGAAGCTTTCTTT.

The chain employs TRBV6-6 and TRBJ2-7; perhaps TRBD1 as D (6 bases). This CDR3 contains 14 residues. V lost 8 bases to trimming and J lost 0 bases, with 14 bases between them. Looked up from germline, CDR1 is MNHNY and CDR2 is SVGAGI (reference sequence). CDR3 sequence (DNA): TGTGCCAGCGGCACGGACAGTAGCTCCTACGAGCAGTACTTC. It translates to CASGTDSSSYEQYF.

The chain employs TRBV19 and TRBJ2-7, with D unclear. V was pared by 3 bases and J by 2 bases, with 8 bases between. There are 13 residues in the CDR3. The germline V gene has CDR1 LNHDA and CDR2 SQIVND (reference sequence). The CDR3 here is CASSMGQAYEQYF. In DNA, the CDR3 is TGTGCCAGTAGTATGGGCCAGGCCTACGAGCAGTACTTC.

The chain links TRBV9 to TRBJ1-4; TRBD1 aligns across 7 bases. Germline loops: CDR1 SGDLS, CDR2 YYNGEE. The CDR3 runs to 15 residues. J was trimmed by 3 bases and V by 0 bases; bases with no gene match: 2. The CDR3 sequence is CASSVEGAANEKLFF. DNA for the CDR3: TGTGCCAGCAGCGTAGAGGGGGCAGCTAATGAAAAACTGTTTTTT.

The J gene is TRBJ1-1, the V gene TRBV7-9; D perhaps matches TRBD1 (5 bases). The CDR3 extends over 12 amino acids. Germline-derived CDR1 and CDR2 are SEHNR and FQNEAQ (reference sequence). The V gene lost 5 bases and the J gene lost 6 bases, with 10 bases spanning the gap. The chain's CDR3 is CASSLRASEAFF. The CDR3 nucleotides are TGTGCCAGCAGCCTCAGGGCGTCTGAAGCTTTCTTT. Using reference TRBV7-9 and TRBJ1-1 for the parts outside the CDR3, the full variable domain is DTGVSQNPRHKITKRGQNVTFRCDPISEHNRLYWYRQTLGQGPEFLTYFQNEAQLEKSRLLSDRFSAERPKGSFSTLEIQRTEQGDSAMYLCASSLRASEAFFGQGTRLTVV.

The chain uses TRBV28 and TRBJ1-2, with 9 bases aligning to TRBD1. Germline CDR1 MDHEN, CDR2 SYDVKM. The CDR3 contains 13 residues. After removal of 4 bases from V and 4 bases from J, the junction contained 1 base not matched to a gene. The chain's CDR3 is CASSWDRAYGYTF. The DNA for the CDR3 is TGTGCCAGCAGTTGGGACAGGGCCTATGGCTACACCTTC.